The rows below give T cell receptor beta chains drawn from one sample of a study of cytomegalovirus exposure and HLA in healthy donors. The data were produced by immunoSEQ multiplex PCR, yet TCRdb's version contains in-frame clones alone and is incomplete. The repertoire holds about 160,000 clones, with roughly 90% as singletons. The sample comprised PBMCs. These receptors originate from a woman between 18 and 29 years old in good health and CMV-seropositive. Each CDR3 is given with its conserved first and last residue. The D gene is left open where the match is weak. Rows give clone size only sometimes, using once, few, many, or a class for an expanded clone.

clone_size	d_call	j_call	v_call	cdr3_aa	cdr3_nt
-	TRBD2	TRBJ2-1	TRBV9	CASSVVISSGSVGHNEQFF	TGTGCCAGCAGCGTAGTGATATCTAGCGGGAGTGTCGGGCACAATGAGCAGTTCTTC
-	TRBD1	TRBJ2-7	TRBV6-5	CASKRGRGEQYF	TGTGCCAGCAAGAGGGGGCGAGGCGAGCAGTACTTC
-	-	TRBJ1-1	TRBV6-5	CASSYSGGLNTEAFF	TGTGCCAGCAGTTACTCGGGGGGTCTGAACACTGAAGCTTTCTTT
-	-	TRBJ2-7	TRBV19	CASSIGGQSSYEQYF	TGTGCCAGTAGTATAGGCGGTCAGAGCTCCTACGAGCAGTACTTC
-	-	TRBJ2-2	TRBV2	CASRAGLPGTGELFF	TGTGCCAGCAGGGCCGGACTCCCGGGAACCGGGGAGCTGTTTTTT
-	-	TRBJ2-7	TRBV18	CASSRGQTYEQYF	TGTGCCAGCTCAAGGGGACAAACCTACGAGCAGTACTTC
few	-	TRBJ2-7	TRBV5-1	CASSLGEIYEQYF	TGCGCCAGCAGCTTGGGTGAGATCTACGAGCAGTACTTC
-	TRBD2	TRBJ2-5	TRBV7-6	CASSLGAGAGQTQYF	TGTGCCAGCAGCTTAGGGGCGGGAGCGGGCCAGACCCAGTACTTC
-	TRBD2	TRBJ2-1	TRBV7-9	CASSFGLAGGDEQFF	TGTGCCAGCAGCTTCGGACTAGCGGGAGGGGATGAGCAGTTCTTC
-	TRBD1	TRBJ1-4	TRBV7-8	CASSLPGGNNEKLFF	TGTGCCAGCAGCTTACCAGGGGGCAATAATGAAAAACTGTTTTTT
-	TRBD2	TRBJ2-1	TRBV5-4	CASSRDSGRAHEQFF	TGTGCCAGCAGCCGAGATAGCGGGAGGGCCCATGAGCAGTTCTTC
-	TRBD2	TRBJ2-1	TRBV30	CAWDTGTSGINEQFF	TGTGCCTGGGATACCGGGACTAGCGGGATTAATGAGCAGTTCTTC
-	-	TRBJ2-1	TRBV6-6	CASRDRENNNEQFF	TGTGCCAGCAGGGACCGGGAAAACAACAATGAGCAGTTCTTC
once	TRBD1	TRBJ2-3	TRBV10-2	CASRSTGQSAYTQYF	TGCGCCAGCAGGTCTACGGGACAGTCCGCTTATACGCAGTATTTT
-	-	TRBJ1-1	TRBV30	CALRGVAEAFF	TGTGCACTCCGGGGGGTTGCTGAAGCTTTCTTT
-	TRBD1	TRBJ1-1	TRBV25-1	CASSVQGDTEAFF	TGTGCCAGCAGTGTCCAGGGGGACACTGAAGCTTTCTTT
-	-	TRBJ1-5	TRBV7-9	CASSLGTAFNQPQHF	TGTGCCAGCAGCTTAGGGACAGCGTTCAATCAGCCCCAGCATTTT
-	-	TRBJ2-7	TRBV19	CASSIVGAGYEQYF	TGTGCCAGTAGTATAGTGGGGGCGGGCTACGAGCAGTACTTC
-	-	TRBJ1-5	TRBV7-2	CASSFYRDGNQPQHF	TGTGCCAGCAGCTTTTACAGGGACGGCAATCAGCCCCAGCATTTT
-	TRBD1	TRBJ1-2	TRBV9	CASSSPWETGSKLHGYTF	TGTGCCAGCAGCAGCCCCTGGGAGACAGGGAGCAAGCTTCATGGCTACACCTTC
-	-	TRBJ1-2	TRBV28	CASSFPEGSNNYGYTF	TGTGCCAGCAGCTTCCCGGAGGGGTCTAATAACTATGGCTACACCTTC
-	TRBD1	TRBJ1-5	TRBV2	CASRDRDSINQPQHF	TGTGCCAGCAGAGACAGGGACAGCATCAATCAGCCCCAGCATTTT
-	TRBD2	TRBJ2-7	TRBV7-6	CASSLALAGAGDEQYF	TGTGCCAGCAGCTTAGCCCTAGCGGGAGCGGGGGACGAGCAGTACTTC
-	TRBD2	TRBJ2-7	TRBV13	CASSPGTSGKFPVNSYEQYF	TGTGCCAGCAGCCCGGGGACTAGCGGGAAATTTCCCGTCAATTCCTACGAGCAGTACTTC
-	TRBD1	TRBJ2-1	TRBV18	CASSLATGSSYNEQFF	TGTGCCAGCTCACTCGCGACAGGGAGCTCCTACAATGAGCAGTTCTTC
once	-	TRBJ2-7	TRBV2	CASREQGYGDEQYF	TGTGCCAGCAGAGAGCAGGGGTACGGGGACGAGCAGTACTTC
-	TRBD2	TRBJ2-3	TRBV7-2	CASSSWSTSFTDTQYF	TGTGCCAGCAGCTCCTGGTCGACTAGCTTCACAGATACGCAGTATTTT
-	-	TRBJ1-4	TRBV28	CASSLLGAREKLFF	TGTGCCAGCAGTTTATTAGGGGCTCGTGAAAAACTGTTTTTT
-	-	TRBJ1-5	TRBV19	CASSPLAGQPQHF	TGTGCCAGTAGTCCCCTCGCCGGTCAGCCCCAGCATTTT
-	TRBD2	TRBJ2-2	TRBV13	CASSNYGLAKTGELFF	TGTGCCAGCAGCAATTATGGACTAGCGAAAACCGGGGAGCTGTTTTTT
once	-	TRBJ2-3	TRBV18	CASSGLAGLTDTQYF	TGTGCCAGCTCAGGGCTGGCGGGACTCACAGATACGCAGTATTTT
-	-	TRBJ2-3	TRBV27	CASSFEDTQYF	TGTGCCAGCAGTTTTGAGGATACGCAGTATTTT
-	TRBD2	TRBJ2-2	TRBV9	CASSVALAANTGELFF	TGTGCCAGCAGCGTAGCACTAGCGGCGAACACCGGGGAGCTGTTTTTT
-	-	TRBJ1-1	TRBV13	CASSKEPGQGFYAFF	TGTGCCAGCAGCAAGGAACCGGGACAAGGGTTCTACGCTTTCTTT
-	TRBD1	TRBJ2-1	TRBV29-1	CSVGQGVHEQFF	TGCAGCGTTGGACAGGGGGTCCATGAGCAGTTCTTC